This T cell receptor (beta chain) derives from a study of a mutant IDH1 vaccine in newly diagnosed glioma. Study-level background: Patients' prior therapy spanned radiotherapy, temozolomide, or both; most underwent both.

Repertoires were generated with immunoSEQ multiplex PCR, while TCRdb's copy carries only in-frame clones and drops some. The sample holds some 90,000 clones, roughly 80% seen once. This sample's time point: baseline, week 1 (first vaccination visit). As to treatment: pre-vaccination baseline after standard-of-care therapy. Trimming left V 4 bases short and J 1 base short, with 7 bases between. The CDR3 runs to 13 residues. The germline V gene has CDR1 SNHLY and CDR2 FYNNEI. The sequence came from a man aged 40-55 years with glioma. Some clones in this sample may be carry-over from other donors' samples. This material consisted of PBMCs, taken from a glioma patient treated with radiotherapy, temozolomide or both. The V and J genes are TRBV2 and TRBJ1-1; D gene uncertain. CDR3 sequence (DNA): TGTGCCAGCAGTGTCCAGCCGAACACTGAAGCTTTCTTT. Amino acids: CASSVQPNTEAFF. The variable domain in full, completed from reference TRBV2 and TRBJ1-1, reads EPEVTQTPSHQVTQMGQEVILRCVPISNHLYFYWYRQILGQKVEFLVSFYNNEISEKSEIFDDQFSVERPDGSNFTLKIRSTKLEDSAMYFCASSVQPNTEAFFGQGTRLTVV.